One sample yielded the 7 T cell receptor beta chains listed below, sequenced in a study of memory CD4+ T cells and cytomegalovirus serostatus (dated 2019 in TCRdb). Single viable CD3+CD4+CD8-CD45RO+ cells were sorted as memory CD4+ T cells on a FACSAria II. Library method: the immunoSEQ multiplex PCR assay. Here the immuneACCESS table is served through TCRdb, limited to in-frame sequences with V and J called. Missing clones are a known gap in these copies; in checked studies unresolved V genes cover under half, and the rest lacks a known reason. This sample has approximately 46,000 clones in its table, and roughly 80% of those were observed once. The top ten clonotypes cover roughly 1.2% of the sample. The sample comprised memory CD4+ T cells from blood. The receptors come from an adult in good health and CMV-seropositive.

This chain uses TRBV18 with TRBJ2-2; TRBD2 is a possible D gene (5 bases). The CDR3 runs 17 residues. Deletions cut 0 bases from V and 5 bases from J, with 16 bases between. Germline CDR1 KGHSH, CDR2 LQKENI. The CDR3 region has the DNA TGTGCCAGCTCACCACCCGGGATCCAAGCCTTTACCGGGGAGCTGTTTTTT. Its translation: CASSPPGIQAFTGELFF. Complete variable domain (other parts from reference TRBV18 and TRBJ2-2): NAGVMQNPRHLVRRRGQEARLRCSPMKGHSHVYWYRQLPEEGLKFMVYLQKENIIDESGMPKERFSAEFPKEGPSILRIQQVVRGDSAAYFCASSPPGIQAFTGELFFGEGSRLTVL.

The chain couples TRBV28 to TRBJ1-4, with D unresolved. Germline values: CDR1 MDHEN, CDR2 SYDVKM. Trimming took 6 bases from V and 0 from J, leaving 5 bases between them. The CDR3 is made up of 13 amino acids. CDR3 in amino acids: CASSGATNEKLFF. Written as DNA, the CDR3 is TGTGCCAGCAGCGGAGCAACTAATGAAAAACTGTTTTTT.

Relative to its sample, this clone is medium-sized. This chain links TRBV2 with TRBJ1-2, with D maybe TRBD1 (5 bases). CDR1 and CDR2 from the germline V gene are SNHLY and FYNNEI. V was clipped by 1 base and J by 3 bases, with 12 bases between them. The length of the CDR3 is 15 residues. In DNA form, the CDR3 reads TGTGCCAGCAGTGAAGGCCTAGGGGACTACTATGGCTACACCTTC. Its translation: CASSEGLGDYYGYTF.

This clone was seen a handful of times. The chain combines TRBV18 with TRBJ1-1, with unresolved D. This CDR3 spans 14 amino acids. Germline V gene data show CDR1 as KGHSH and CDR2 as LQKENI. V gave up 3 bases and J gave up 8 bases, with 16 bases separating them. The CDR3 reads CASSPNSGSAEAFF. CDR3 DNA sequence: TGTGCCAGCTCACCGAACTCCGGGTCGGCCGAAGCTTTCTTT.

The chain combines TRBV4-2 with TRBJ2-7; 12 bases line up with TRBD2. CDR1 is LGHNA and CDR2 is YNFKEQ in the germline V gene. The CDR3 has 16 amino acids. V lost 1 base to trimming and J lost 7 bases; unmatched junction nucleotides: 8. CDR3 sequence reads: CASSQAPLAGGREQYF. CDR3 coding DNA: TGTGCCAGCAGCCAAGCCCCTCTAGCGGGGGGGCGGGAGCAGTACTTC.

The chain combines TRBV5-1 with TRBJ1-1, with a tentative D call TRBD1 (6 bases). The V and J ends lost 4 bases and 9 bases respectively, with 16 bases between them. The CDR3 sequence is 13 residues long. Germline V gives CDR1 SGHRS, CDR2 YFSETQ. The CDR3 nucleotides read TGCGCCAGCAGCCAGTACGGACAGAACCAAGCTTTCTTT. Translated, it gives CASSQYGQNQAFF.

V is TRBV4-2 and J is TRBJ1-2; no definite D call. Trimming removed 0 bases at V and 7 bases at J, with 12 bases between. The CDR3 totals 14 residues. Germline-derived CDR1 and CDR2 are LGHNA and YNFKEQ. The CDR3 DNA reads as TGTGCCAGCAGCCAAGATAAGGGTTCGGGTGGCTACACCTTC. Translation gives CASSQDKGSGGYTF.